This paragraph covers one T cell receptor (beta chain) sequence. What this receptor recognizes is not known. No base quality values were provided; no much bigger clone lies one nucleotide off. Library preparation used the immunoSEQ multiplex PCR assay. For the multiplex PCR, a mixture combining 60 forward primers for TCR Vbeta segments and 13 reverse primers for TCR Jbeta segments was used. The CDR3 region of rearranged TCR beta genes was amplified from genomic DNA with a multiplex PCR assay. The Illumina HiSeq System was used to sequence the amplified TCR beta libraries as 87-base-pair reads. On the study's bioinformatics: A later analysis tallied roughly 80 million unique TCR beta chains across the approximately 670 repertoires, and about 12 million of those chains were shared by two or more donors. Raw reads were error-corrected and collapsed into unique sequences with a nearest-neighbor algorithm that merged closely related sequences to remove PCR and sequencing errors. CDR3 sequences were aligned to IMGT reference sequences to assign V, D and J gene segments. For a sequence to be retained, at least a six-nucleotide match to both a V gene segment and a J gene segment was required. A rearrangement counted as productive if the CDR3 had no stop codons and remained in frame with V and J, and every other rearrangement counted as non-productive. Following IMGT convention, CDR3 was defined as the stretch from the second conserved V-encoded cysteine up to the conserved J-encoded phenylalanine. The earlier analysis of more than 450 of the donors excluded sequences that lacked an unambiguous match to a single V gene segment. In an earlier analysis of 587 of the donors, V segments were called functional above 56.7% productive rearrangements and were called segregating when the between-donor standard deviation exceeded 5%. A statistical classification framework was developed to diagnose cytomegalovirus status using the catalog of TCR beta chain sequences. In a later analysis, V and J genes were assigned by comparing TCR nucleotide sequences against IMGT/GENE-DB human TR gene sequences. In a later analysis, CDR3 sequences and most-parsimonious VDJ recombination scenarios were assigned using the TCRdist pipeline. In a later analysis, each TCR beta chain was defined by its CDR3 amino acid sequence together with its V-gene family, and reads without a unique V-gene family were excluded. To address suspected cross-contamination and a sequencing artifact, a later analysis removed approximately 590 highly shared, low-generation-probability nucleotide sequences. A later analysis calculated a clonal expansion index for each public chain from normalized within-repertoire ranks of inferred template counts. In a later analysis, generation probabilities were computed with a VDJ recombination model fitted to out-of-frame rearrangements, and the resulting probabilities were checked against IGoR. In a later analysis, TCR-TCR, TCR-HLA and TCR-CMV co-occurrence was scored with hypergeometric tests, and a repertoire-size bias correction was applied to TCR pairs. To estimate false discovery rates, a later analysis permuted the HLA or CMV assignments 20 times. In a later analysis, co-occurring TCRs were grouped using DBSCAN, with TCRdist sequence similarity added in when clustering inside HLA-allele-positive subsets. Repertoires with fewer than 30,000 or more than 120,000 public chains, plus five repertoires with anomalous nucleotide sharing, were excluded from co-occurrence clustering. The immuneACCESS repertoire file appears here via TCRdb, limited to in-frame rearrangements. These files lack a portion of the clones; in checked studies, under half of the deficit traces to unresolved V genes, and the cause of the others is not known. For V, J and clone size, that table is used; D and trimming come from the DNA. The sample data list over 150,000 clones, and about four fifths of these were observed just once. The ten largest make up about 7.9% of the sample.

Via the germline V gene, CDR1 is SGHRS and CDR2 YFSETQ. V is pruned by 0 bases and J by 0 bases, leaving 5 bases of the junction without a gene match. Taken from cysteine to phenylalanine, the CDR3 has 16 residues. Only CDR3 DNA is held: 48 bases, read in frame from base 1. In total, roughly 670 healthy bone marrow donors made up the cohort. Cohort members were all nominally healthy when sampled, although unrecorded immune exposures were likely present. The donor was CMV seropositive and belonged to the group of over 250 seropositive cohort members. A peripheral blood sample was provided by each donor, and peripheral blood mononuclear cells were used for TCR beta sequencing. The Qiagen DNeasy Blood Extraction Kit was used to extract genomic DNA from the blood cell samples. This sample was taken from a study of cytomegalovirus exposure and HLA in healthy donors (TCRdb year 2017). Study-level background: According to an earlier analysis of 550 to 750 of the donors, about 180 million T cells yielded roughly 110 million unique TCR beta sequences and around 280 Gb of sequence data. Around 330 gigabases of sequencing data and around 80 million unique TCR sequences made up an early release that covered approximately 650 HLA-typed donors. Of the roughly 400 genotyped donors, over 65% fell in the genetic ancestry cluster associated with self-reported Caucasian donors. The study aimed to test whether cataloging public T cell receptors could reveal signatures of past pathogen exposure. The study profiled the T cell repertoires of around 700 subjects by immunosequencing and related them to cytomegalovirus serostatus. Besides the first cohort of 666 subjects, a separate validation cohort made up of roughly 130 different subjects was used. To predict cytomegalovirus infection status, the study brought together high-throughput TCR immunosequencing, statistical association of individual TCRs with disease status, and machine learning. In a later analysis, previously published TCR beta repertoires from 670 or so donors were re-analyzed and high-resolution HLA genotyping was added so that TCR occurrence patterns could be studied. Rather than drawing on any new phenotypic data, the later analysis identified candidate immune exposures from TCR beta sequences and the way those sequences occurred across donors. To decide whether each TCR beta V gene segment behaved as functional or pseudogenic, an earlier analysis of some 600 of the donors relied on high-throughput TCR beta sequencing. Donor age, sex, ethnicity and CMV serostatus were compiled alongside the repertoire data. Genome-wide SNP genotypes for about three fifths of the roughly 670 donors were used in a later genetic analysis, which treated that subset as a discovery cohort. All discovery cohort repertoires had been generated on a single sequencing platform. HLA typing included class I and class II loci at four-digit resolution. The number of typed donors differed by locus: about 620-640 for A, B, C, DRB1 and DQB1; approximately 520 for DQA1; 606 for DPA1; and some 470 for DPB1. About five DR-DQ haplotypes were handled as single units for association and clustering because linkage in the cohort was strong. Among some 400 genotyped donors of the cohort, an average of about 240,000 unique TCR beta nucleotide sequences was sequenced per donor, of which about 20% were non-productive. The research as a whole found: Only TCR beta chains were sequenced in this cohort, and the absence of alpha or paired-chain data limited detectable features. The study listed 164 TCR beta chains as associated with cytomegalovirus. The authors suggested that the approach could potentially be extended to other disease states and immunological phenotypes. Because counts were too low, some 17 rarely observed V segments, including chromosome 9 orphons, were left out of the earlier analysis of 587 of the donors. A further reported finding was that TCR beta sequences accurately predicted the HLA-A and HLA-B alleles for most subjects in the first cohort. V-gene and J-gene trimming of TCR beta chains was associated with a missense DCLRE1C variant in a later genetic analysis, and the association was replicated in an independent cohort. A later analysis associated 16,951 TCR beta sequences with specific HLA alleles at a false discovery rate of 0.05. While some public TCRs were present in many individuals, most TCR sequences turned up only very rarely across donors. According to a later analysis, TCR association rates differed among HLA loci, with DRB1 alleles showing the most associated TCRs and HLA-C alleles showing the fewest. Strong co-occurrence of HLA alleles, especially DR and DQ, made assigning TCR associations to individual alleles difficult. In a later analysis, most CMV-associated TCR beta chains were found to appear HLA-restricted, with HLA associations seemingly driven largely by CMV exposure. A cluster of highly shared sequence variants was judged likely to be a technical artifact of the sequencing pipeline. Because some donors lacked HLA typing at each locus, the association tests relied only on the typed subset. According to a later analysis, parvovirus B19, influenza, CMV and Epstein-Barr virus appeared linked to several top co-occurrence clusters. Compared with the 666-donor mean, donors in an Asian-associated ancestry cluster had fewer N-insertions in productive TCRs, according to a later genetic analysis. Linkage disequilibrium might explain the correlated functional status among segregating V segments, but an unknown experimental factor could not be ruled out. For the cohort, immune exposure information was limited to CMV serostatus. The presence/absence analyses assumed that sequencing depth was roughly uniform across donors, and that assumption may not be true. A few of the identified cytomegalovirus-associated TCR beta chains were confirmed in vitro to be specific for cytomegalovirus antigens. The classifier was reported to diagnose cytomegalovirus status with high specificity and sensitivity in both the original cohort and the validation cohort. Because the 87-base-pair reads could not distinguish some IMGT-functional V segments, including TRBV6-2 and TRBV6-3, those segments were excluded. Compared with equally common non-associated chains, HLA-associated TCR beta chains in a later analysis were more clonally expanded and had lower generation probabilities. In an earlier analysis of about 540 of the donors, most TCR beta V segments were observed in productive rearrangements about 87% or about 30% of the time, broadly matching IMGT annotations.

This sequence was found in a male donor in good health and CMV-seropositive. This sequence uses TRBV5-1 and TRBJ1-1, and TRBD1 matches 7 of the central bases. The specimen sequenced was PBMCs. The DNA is TGCGCCAGCAGCTTGGTCGCAGGGGGGATGAACACTGAAGCTTTCTTT. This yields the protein CASSLVAGGMNTEAFF.